One sample yielded the 2 T cell receptor beta chains listed below, sequenced in a study of human T cells and chemical hapten exposure. The time point here: patch test 1, 2 weeks after DPC sensitization. Treatment indicated: therapeutic diphenylcyclopropenone sensitization with weekly scalp DPC. TCRdb redid the calling of the RACE reads with MiXCR, one entry per CDR3 protein. Of some 82,000 distinct CDR3 sequences in the sample, approximately 11% were seen once. Sequences were derived from whole blood, sampled in connection with sensitization to the hapten diphenylcyclopropenone (DPC). The receptors were sampled from a woman aged 50 to 60 with alopecia areata. Some clones in this sample may be carry-over from other donors' samples.

At least ten counts were recorded for this clonotype. The V gene is TRBV2, the J gene TRBJ1-4; D is perhaps TRBD1 (6 bases). V was pared by 3 bases and J by 2 bases, with 10 bases between. The germline V gene has CDR1 SNHLY and CDR2 FYNNEI. CDR3 size: 15 residues. The CDR3 DNA reads as TGTGCCAGCAGTGATGTAAGGGGGACTAATGAAAAACTGTTTTTT. Protein product: CASSDVRGTNEKLFF.

This clonotype has a handful of counts. The V gene is TRBV27, the J gene TRBJ2-5, with D tentatively TRBD2 (6 bases). In germline, CDR1 is MNHEY, CDR2 SMNVEV (reference sequence). Trimming left V 2 bases short and J 7 bases short, with 17 bases between. The CDR3 runs to 15 residues. The CDR3 DNA sequence: TGTGCCAGCAGTTTAAGTAGCGGCCTTTTAGGGACCCAGTACTTC. Protein sequence: CASSLSSGLLGTQYF.